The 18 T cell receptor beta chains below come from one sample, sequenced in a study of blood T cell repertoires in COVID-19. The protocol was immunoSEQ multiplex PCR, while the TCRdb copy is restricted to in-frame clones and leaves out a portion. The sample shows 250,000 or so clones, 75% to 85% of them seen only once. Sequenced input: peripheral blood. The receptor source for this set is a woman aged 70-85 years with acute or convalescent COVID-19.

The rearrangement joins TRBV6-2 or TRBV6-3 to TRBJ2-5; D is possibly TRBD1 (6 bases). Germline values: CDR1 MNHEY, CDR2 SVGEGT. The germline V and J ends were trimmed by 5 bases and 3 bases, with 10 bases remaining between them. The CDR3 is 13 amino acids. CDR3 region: CASSKGGEETQYF. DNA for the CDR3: TGTGCCAGCAGTAAAGGGGGAGAAGAGACCCAGTACTTC.

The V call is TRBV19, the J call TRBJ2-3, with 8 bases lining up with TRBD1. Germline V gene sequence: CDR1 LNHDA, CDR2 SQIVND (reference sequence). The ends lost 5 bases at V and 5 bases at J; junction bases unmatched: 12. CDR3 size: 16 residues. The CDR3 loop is CASSALTGVRGDTQYF. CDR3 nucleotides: TGTGCCAGTAGTGCTCTGACAGGGGTGAGAGGAGATACGCAGTATTTT.

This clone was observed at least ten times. The CDR3 nucleotides are TGTGCCAGCAGCTCAAGGGGCTATGGCTACACCTTC. It codes for CASSSRGYGYTF. The V call is TRBV28, the J call TRBJ1-2; D might be TRBD1 (5 bases). Per germline, CDR1 MDHEN and CDR2 SYDVKM. V lost 6 bases and J 4 bases, leaving 9 bases between the germline ends. This CDR3 is built from 12 residues.

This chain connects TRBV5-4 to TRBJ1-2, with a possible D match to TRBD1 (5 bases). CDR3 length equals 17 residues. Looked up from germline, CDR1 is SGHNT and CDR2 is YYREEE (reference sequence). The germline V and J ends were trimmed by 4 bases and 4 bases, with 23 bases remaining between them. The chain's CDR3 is CASSIGETLIPSYGYTF. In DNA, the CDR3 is TGTGCCAGCAGCATAGGGGAAACCCTTATACCATCCTATGGCTACACCTTC.

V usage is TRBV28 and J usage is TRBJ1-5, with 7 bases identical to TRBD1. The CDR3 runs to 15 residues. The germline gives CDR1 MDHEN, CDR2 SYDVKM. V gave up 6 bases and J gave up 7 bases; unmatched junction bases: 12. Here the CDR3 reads CASRRQGPGGQPQHF. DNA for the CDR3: TGTGCCAGCAGGCGACAGGGTCCCGGGGGACAGCCCCAGCATTTT.

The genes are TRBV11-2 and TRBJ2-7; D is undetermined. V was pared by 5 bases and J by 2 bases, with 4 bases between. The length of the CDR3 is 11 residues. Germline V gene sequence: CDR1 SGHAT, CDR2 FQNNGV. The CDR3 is CASSHTYEQYF. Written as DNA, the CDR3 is TGTGCCAGCAGCCACACCTACGAGCAGTACTTC.

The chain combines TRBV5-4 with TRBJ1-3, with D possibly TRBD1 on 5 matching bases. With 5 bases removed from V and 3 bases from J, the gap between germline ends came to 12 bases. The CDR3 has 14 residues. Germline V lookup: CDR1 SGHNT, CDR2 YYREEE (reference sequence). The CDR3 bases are TGTGCCAGCAGAGGGGAGGGTTTTGGAAACACCATATATTTT. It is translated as CASRGEGFGNTIYF. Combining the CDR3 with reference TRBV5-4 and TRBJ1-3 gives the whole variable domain ETGVTQSPTHLIKTRGQQVTLRCSSQSGHNTVSWYQQALGQGPQFIFQYYREEENGRGNFPPRFSGLQFPNYSSELNVNALELDDSALYLCASRGEGFGNTIYFGEGSWLTVV.

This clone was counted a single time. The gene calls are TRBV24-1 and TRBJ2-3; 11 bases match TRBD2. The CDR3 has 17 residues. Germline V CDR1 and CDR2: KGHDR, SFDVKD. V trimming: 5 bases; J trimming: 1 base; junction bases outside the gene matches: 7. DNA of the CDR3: TGTGCCACCAGTGCGGTAGCGGGGGGGCCTGGCACAGATACGCAGTATTTT. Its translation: CATSAVAGGPGTDTQYF.

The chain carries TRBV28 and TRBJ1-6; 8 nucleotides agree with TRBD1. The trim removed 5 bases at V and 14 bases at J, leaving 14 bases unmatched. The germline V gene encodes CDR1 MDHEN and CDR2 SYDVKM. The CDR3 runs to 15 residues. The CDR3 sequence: CASSTRTGSWRALHF. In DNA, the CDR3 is TGTGCCAGCAGTACCCGGACAGGGAGCTGGCGAGCCCTCCACTTT.

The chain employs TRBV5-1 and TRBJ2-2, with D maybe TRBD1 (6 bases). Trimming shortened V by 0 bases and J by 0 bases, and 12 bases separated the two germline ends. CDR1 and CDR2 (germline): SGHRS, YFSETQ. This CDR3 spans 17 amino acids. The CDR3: CASSLVFGQSNTGELFF. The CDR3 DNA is TGCGCCAGCAGCTTGGTGTTTGGACAGTCGAACACCGGGGAGCTGTTTTTT.

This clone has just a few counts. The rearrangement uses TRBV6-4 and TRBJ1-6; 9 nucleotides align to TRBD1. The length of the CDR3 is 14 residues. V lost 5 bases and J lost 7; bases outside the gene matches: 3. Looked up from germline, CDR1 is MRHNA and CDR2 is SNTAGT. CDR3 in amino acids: CASSPTGGNSPLHF. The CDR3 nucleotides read TGTGCCAGCAGTCCTACAGGGGGCAATTCACCCCTCCACTTT.

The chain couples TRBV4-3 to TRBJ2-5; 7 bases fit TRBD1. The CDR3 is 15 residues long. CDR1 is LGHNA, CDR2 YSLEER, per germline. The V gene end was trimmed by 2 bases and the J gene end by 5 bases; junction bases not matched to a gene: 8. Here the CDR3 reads CASSQIRQGGETQYF. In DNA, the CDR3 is TGCGCCAGCAGCCAAATAAGACAGGGCGGGGAGACCCAGTACTTC.

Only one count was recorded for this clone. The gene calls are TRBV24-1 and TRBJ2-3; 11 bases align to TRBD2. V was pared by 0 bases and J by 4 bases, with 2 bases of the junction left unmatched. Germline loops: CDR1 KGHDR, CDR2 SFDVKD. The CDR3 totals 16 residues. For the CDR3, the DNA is TGTGCCACCAGTGATTTGCTAGCGGGGGGCGCAGATACGCAGTATTTT. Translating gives CATSDLLAGGADTQYF.

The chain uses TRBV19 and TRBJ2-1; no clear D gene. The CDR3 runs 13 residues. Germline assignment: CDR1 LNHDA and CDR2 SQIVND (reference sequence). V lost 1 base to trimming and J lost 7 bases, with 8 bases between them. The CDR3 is CASSIARKNEQFF. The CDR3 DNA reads TGTGCCAGTAGTATAGCTAGGAAGAATGAGCAGTTCTTC.

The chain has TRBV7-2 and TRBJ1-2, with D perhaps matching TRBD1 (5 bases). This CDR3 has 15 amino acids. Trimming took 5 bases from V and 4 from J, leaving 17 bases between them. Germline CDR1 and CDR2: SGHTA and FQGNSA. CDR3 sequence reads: CASSPDSSPIYGYTF. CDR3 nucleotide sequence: TGTGCCAGCAGCCCAGACAGCTCTCCTATCTATGGCTACACCTTC.

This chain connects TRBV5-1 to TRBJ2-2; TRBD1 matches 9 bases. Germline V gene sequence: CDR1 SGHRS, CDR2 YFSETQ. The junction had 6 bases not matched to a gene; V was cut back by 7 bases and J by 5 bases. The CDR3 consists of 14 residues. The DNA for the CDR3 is TGCGCCAGCGGGACAGGGCAGGGAACCGGGGAGCTGTTTTTT. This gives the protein CASGTGQGTGELFF.

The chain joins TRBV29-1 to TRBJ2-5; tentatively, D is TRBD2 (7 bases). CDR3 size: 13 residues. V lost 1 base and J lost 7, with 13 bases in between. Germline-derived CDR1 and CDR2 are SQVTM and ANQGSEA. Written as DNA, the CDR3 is TGCAGCGTTGAAGCCAGGGGCGGGGGGACCCAGTACTTC. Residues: CSVEARGGGTQYF.

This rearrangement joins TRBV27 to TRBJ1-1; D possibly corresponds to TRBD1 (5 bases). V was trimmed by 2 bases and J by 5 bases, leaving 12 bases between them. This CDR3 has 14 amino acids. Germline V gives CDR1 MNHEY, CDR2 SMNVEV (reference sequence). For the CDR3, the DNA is TGTGCCAGCAGTTTAAGGGAAAGGGGAACTGAAGCTTTCTTT. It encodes CASSLRERGTEAFF.